Listed here are 27 T cell receptor beta chains from one sample, sequenced in a study of regulatory T cells in long-lasting Graves disease. The sample's time point: persistent/refractory GD, antithyroid drugs over 5 years with positive TRAb. PBMC RNA served as the TCR library source. Arm-PCR of CDR3 regions and iRepertoire HTBI primers were used to build TCR beta libraries. Each CDR3 protein is one row after TCRdb ran MiXCR on the multiplex PCR reads. This table has under 350,000 distinct CDR3 sequences, around 20% appearing once. This specimen was peripheral blood mononuclear cells (PBMCs), taken when the disease was refractory, from a patient treated with antithyroid drugs. Source of these receptors: a female donor with Graves disease.

This clonotype has just a few counts. This sequence joins TRBV6-1 and TRBJ2-7, with D unclear. Trimming cost V 3 bases and J 6 bases, with 18 bases left between them. The V gene's germline CDR1 is MNHNS and CDR2 SASEGT. The CDR3 is 15 amino acids. CDR3 region: CASSEPQQRVSEQYF. The CDR3 DNA sequence: TGTGCCAGCAGTGAGCCACAGCAAAGGGTCTCCGAGCAGTACTTC.

This chain links TRBV30 with TRBJ2-5; 10 nucleotides agree with TRBD1. The germline V gene has CDR1 GTSNPN and CDR2 SVGIG (reference sequence). J was trimmed by 3 bases and V by 4 bases; bases with no gene match: 2. CDR3 length: 13 residues. The CDR3 sequence: CAWMGQGKETQYF. The DNA of the CDR3 is TGTGCCTGGATGGGACAGGGGAAAGAGACCCAGTACTTC.

This clonotype turned up a few times. This chain joins TRBV18 and TRBJ2-5; 15 bases line up with TRBD2. The V gene end was trimmed by 1 base and the J gene end by 2 bases; junction bases not matched to a gene: 2. Germline CDR1 KGHSH, CDR2 LQKENI. The CDR3 is 17 residues long. Written as DNA, the CDR3 is TGTGCCAGCTCACCACGGGGACTAGCGGGAGGACAAGAGACCCAGTACTTC. It encodes CASSPRGLAGGQETQYF.

This clonotype was counted ten times or more. This chain connects TRBV2 to TRBJ2-5, with TRBD2 as a possible D gene (7 bases). V was pared by 3 bases and J by 6 bases, with 14 bases between. This CDR3 region has 14 residues. CDR1 and CDR2 from the germline V gene are SNHLY and FYNNEI. CDR3 coding DNA: TGTGCCAGCAGTGAGGCGGGGGCAGGCCAGACCCAGTACTTC. It codes for CASSEAGAGQTQYF.

The rearrangement links TRBV20-1 to TRBJ2-5; D is ambiguous. Per germline, CDR1 DFQATT and CDR2 SNEGSKA (reference sequence). Trimming cost V 5 bases and J 0 bases, with 7 bases left between them. There are 12 residues in the CDR3. This chain's CDR3 is CSADQNQETQYF. CDR3 nucleotide sequence: TGCAGTGCTGACCAGAACCAAGAGACCCAGTACTTC.

CDR3 protein: CSLTANEKLFF. CDR3 sequence (DNA): TGCAGTTTGACGGCTAATGAAAAACTGTTTTTT. This chain joins TRBV20-1 and TRBJ1-4; the D is unclear. The CDR3 length is 11 residues. The germline V and J ends were trimmed by 8 bases and 3 bases, with 7 bases remaining between them. In germline, CDR1 is DFQATT, CDR2 SNEGSKA (reference sequence).

V gene TRBV7-2 combines with J gene TRBJ2-3; D may be TRBD1 (6 bases). The ends were cut back, 4 bases at V and 6 bases at J, with 17 bases in the middle. Germline V gives CDR1 SGHTA, CDR2 FQGNSA. This CDR3 is 15 amino acids long. The CDR3 here is CASSSNPIGGDTQYF. The CDR3 DNA reads as TGTGCCAGCAGCTCAAACCCCATTGGGGGCGATACGCAGTATTTT. The full variable domain, completed using reference TRBV7-2 and TRBJ2-3, is GAGVSQSPSNKVTEKGKDVELRCDPISGHTALYWYRQSLGQGLEFLIYFQGNSAPDKSGLPSDRFSAERTGGSVSTLTIQRTQQEDSAVYLCASSSNPIGGDTQYFGPGTRLTVL.

V and J are TRBV18 and TRBJ2-5, with D tentatively TRBD1 (5 bases). The V end was cut by 2 bases, the J end by 1 base, with 11 bases between. CDR1 is KGHSH, CDR2 LQKENI, per germline. This CDR3 spans 15 amino acids. CDR3 residues: CASSPFQGPQETQYF. In DNA, the CDR3 is TGTGCCAGCTCACCATTCCAGGGCCCCCAAGAGACCCAGTACTTC. Together with reference TRBV18 and TRBJ2-5, the CDR3 gives the full variable domain: NAGVMQNPRHLVRRRGQEARLRCSPMKGHSHVYWYRQLPEEGLKFMVYLQKENIIDESGMPKERFSAEFPKEGPSILRIQQVVRGDSAAYFCASSPFQGPQETQYFGPGTRLLVL.

This clonotype was detected only a few times. V usage is TRBV10-2 and J usage is TRBJ1-1; D is possibly TRBD1 (5 bases). V was clipped by 4 bases and J by 3 bases, with 15 bases between them. The CDR3 totals 15 residues. The V gene's germline CDR1 is WSHSY and CDR2 SAAADI. CDR3 DNA sequence: TGCGCCAGCAGTGCCCCAGGGCAGGGCTACACTGAAGCTTTCTTT. Protein product: CASSAPGQGYTEAFF.

The J gene is TRBJ2-5, the V gene TRBV9; the match to TRBD1 covers 10 bases. With V trimmed by 4 bases and J by 2 bases, 11 bases remained unmatched. This CDR3 is built from 17 residues. Looked up from germline, CDR1 is SGDLS and CDR2 is YYNGEE. In nucleotides, the CDR3 is TGTGCCAGCAGCCTCCCCGTCGGGACAGGGGAGCAAGAGACCCAGTACTTC. Protein sequence: CASSLPVGTGEQETQYF.

This clonotype showed up many times. This chain joins TRBV7-2 and TRBJ2-7, with 11 bases identical to TRBD2. The germline gives CDR1 SGHTA, CDR2 FQGNSA. V gave up 5 bases and J gave up 0 bases; unmatched junction bases: 12. This CDR3 has 18 amino acids. The CDR3 nucleotides are TGTGCCAGCAGCCCTGGGCGGGGACTAGCGGTAAGCTCCTACGAGCAGTACTTC. Residues: CASSPGRGLAVSSYEQYF.

This clonotype was recorded many times. The J gene is TRBJ2-7, the V gene TRBV27, with 11 bases lining up with TRBD2. V trimming: 4 bases; J trimming: 6 bases; junction bases outside the gene matches: 8. This CDR3 has 15 amino acids. Germline assignment: CDR1 MNHEY and CDR2 SMNVEV (reference sequence). The CDR3 loop reads CASSSLPSGRTEQYF. As DNA, the CDR3 is TGTGCCAGCAGTTCCCTCCCTAGCGGGAGGACCGAGCAGTACTTC.

This clonotype was detected ten times or more. The chain couples TRBV28 to TRBJ2-7; 9 bases are a match to TRBD2. This CDR3 is built from 15 residues. With V trimmed by 7 bases and J by 3 bases, 10 bases remained unmatched. Per the germline V gene, CDR1 is MDHEN and CDR2 is SYDVKM. Written as DNA, the CDR3 is TGTGCCAGCACCTCCGGGACTAGCATCTACTACGAGCAGTACTTC. This encodes CASTSGTSIYYEQYF.

This clonotype was seen a few times. The chain couples TRBV20-1 to TRBJ1-1, with 8 bases identical to TRBD1. Losses at the gene ends were 0 bases for V and 6 bases for J; bases not matched to a gene: 15. CDR3 length equals 17 residues. Germline CDR1 and CDR2: DFQATT and SNEGSKA (reference sequence). CDR3 DNA sequence: TGCAGTGCTAGAGATCTTTGGGAACAGGGGGTGTCATCTGAAGCTTTCTTT. It yields the protein CSARDLWEQGVSSEAFF.

This clonotype was seen once. In DNA form, the CDR3 reads TGTGCCAGCAGTTACTCGGGGCTCAGGGACTATGAGCAGTTCTTC. Translated, it gives CASSYSGLRDYEQFF. The rearrangement joins TRBV6-6 to TRBJ2-1; tentatively, D is TRBD2 (6 bases). CDR3 length: 15 amino acids. Trimming shortened V by 0 bases and J by 8 bases, and 14 bases separated the two germline ends. CDR1 is MNHNY, CDR2 SVGAGI, per germline (reference sequence).

This clonotype was recorded many times. The J gene is TRBJ2-5, the V gene TRBV9; 10 nucleotides agree with TRBD2. CDR1 is SGDLS, CDR2 YYNGEE, per germline. V dropped 5 bases and J dropped 5; count of bases not matched to a gene: 9. This CDR3 is built from 15 residues. The CDR3 DNA follows: TGTGCCAGCAGTTCTGTAGCGGGAGGCTGGGAGACCCAGTACTTC. Protein sequence: CASSSVAGGWETQYF.

This clonotype was recorded at least ten times. The chain combines TRBV6-2 or TRBV6-3 with TRBJ2-7; the D gene could be TRBD1 or TRBD2 (5 bases each). Germline V lookup: CDR1 MNHEY, CDR2 SVGEGT. The V end was cut by 5 bases, the J end by 0 bases, with 14 bases between. The CDR3 consists of 15 residues. In nucleotides, the CDR3 is TGTGCCAGCAGTAGGGACGGTGTCAGCTCCTACGAGCAGTACTTC. The encoded protein is CASSRDGVSSYEQYF.

The genes are TRBV7-2 and TRBJ2-2; TRBD1 agrees at 12 bases. The trim removed 3 bases at V and 6 bases at J, leaving 17 bases unmatched. Germline CDR1 SGHTA, CDR2 FQGNSA. CDR3 length: 20 amino acids. CDR3 DNA sequence: TGTGCCAGCAGCTTGTGGGACAGGGGGCGGCGGGAGGATGACGCCGGGGAGCTGTTTTTT. This codes for CASSLWDRGRREDDAGELFF. The full variable domain, completed using reference TRBV7-2 and TRBJ2-2, is GAGVSQSPSNKVTEKGKDVELRCDPISGHTALYWYRQSLGQGLEFLIYFQGNSAPDKSGLPSDRFSAERTGGSVSTLTIQRTQQEDSAVYLCASSLWDRGRREDDAGELFFGEGSRLTVL.

The sample holds a few counts of this clonotype. J is TRBJ1-1 and V is TRBV5-6, with D uncertain. CDR1 and CDR2 (germline): SGHDT, YYEEEE. V lost 0 bases and J 4 bases, leaving 13 bases between the germline ends. The length of the CDR3 is 15 residues. The CDR3 is CASSLGWQAGTEAFF. The CDR3 bases are TGTGCCAGCAGCTTGGGATGGCAGGCTGGCACTGAAGCTTTCTTT.

This clonotype showed up many times. This chain connects TRBV7-9 to TRBJ1-4, with D possibly TRBD1 on 6 matching bases. This CDR3 is 15 amino acids long. Trimming shortened V by 4 bases and J by 0 bases, and 9 bases separated the two germline ends. Germline loops: CDR1 SEHNR, CDR2 FQNEAQ (reference sequence). The CDR3 is CASSSTGATNEKLFF. CDR3 in DNA: TGTGCCAGCAGCTCGACAGGTGCAACTAATGAAAAACTGTTTTTT. Supplemented by reference TRBV7-9 and TRBJ1-4, the full variable domain reads DTGVSQNPRHKITKRGQNVTFRCDPISEHNRLYWYRQTLGQGPEFLTYFQNEAQLEKSRLLSDRFSAERPKGSFSTLEIQRTEQGDSAMYLCASSSTGATNEKLFFGSGTQLSVL.

This clonotype was recorded at least ten times. This chain connects TRBV20-1 to TRBJ2-7; maybe TRBD2 (5 bases). With 0 bases removed from V and 2 bases from J, the gap between germline ends came to 8 bases. Germline V gives CDR1 DFQATT, CDR2 SNEGSKA (reference sequence). CDR3 length: 13 residues. CDR3 sequence (DNA): TGCAGTGCTAGAGAGCGGGCCGCCTACGAGCAGTACTTC. Its protein is CSARERAAYEQYF.

This chain uses TRBV5-1 with TRBJ2-2, with 8 bases aligning to TRBD1. The CDR3 spans 14 residues. With 7 bases clipped from V and 7 bases from J, the junction kept 9 bases outside the gene matches. Per germline, CDR1 SGHRS and CDR2 YFSETQ. As DNA, the CDR3 is TGCGCCAGCTGCCGGACAGGGCTTATCGGGGAGCTGTTTTTT. It codes for CASCRTGLIGELFF.

To note about this clonotype: It may be a read error: a sequence one base away is much more abundant. The chain uses TRBV28 and TRBJ1-4; 7 nucleotides match TRBD1. CDR1 and CDR2 (germline): MDHEN, SYDVKM. CDR3 length: 16 amino acids. The V gene end was trimmed by 3 bases and the J gene end by 6 bases; junction bases not matched to a gene: 10. The CDR3 coding sequence is TGTGCCAGCAGTTTCCAAACGACAGGGTTTGATGAAAAACTGTTTTTT. Its translation is CASSFQTTGFDEKLFF.

This chain's CDR3 is CSVGPGGGEQYF. The CDR3 nucleotides are TGCAGCGTTGGGCCCGGGGGGGGCGAGCAGTACTTC. The chain joins TRBV29-1 to TRBJ2-7; 8 nucleotides line up with TRBD2. CDR1 SQVTM and CDR2 ANQGSEA come from the germline V gene. The CDR3 runs to 12 residues. V lost 4 bases and J lost 6; bases outside the gene matches: 5.

This clonotype appeared many times. This chain connects TRBV11-2 to TRBJ2-7; TRBD2 matches 9 bases. The CDR3 is 15 residues long. Per the germline V gene, CDR1 is SGHAT and CDR2 is FQNNGV. V lost 2 bases to trimming and J lost 5 bases; unmatched junction nucleotides: 7. The CDR3 DNA is TGTGCCAGCAGCTTATTGGTAGCGGGAGTCCACGAGCAGTACTTC. It encodes CASSLLVAGVHEQYF.

This clonotype was seen many times. The chain recombines TRBV6-5 with TRBJ2-7, with a tentative D call TRBD2 (5 bases). V was shortened by 7 bases and J by 3 bases, with 28 bases between the two germline ends. This CDR3 has 18 amino acids. The germline CDR1 and CDR2 sequences are MNHEY and SVGAGI. The CDR3 loop is CASTYTGGGADAGYEQYF. The CDR3 DNA reads TGTGCCAGCACTTATACGGGCGGCGGAGCGGATGCGGGCTACGAGCAGTACTTC.

This clonotype was found a few times. The chain uses TRBV30 and TRBJ2-1; 12 nucleotides line up with TRBD2. The trim removed 3 bases at V and 0 bases at J, leaving 12 bases unmatched. The CDR3 is 19 residues long. Germline-derived CDR1 and CDR2 are GTSNPN and SVGIG (reference sequence). The CDR3 nucleotides are TGTGCCTGGAGCGATCTAGGGACTAGCGGGCCTAGCTCCTACAATGAGCAGTTCTTC. Residues: CAWSDLGTSGPSSYNEQFF.